A single sample gave rise to the 22 T cell receptor beta chains below, sequenced in a study of T cell responses to AZD1222 COVID-19 vaccine. TCRdb's table, derived via immunoSEQ multiplex PCR, lists solely in-frame clones and lacks some. This sample carries about 140,000 clones, about 89% of them seen once, and the ten largest clones take about 4.4%. The sample here was peripheral blood, taken on day 0 of AZD1222 vaccination. The source of these receptors is an adult in good health.

The chain joins TRBV6-5 to TRBJ2-7, with D possibly TRBD1 on 6 matching bases. Trimming left V 0 bases short and J 4 bases short, with 13 bases between. The CDR3 spans 15 residues. The germline gives CDR1 MNHEY, CDR2 SVGAGI. CDR3 sequence (DNA): TGTGCCAGCAGTTACTCAGGCAGGGGTTCTTACGAGCAGTACTTC. This translates into CASSYSGRGSYEQYF.

The chain uses TRBV14 and TRBJ2-3; D ambiguous. There are 13 residues in the CDR3. Germline V gives CDR1 SGHDN, CDR2 FVKESK. V was shortened by 4 bases and J by 4 bases, with 9 bases between the two germline ends. Here the CDR3 DNA reads TGTGCCAGCAGCCGAGCTGGGGCAGATACGCAGTATTTT. This sequence encodes CASSRAGADTQYF.

This chain connects TRBV10-1 to TRBJ2-3; perhaps D is TRBD1 or TRBD2 (5 bases each). Looked up from germline, CDR1 is WNHNN and CDR2 is SYGVQD (reference sequence). The CDR3 loop spans 15 amino acids. The V and J ends lost 6 bases and 1 base respectively, with 14 bases between them. The CDR3 DNA reads as TGCGCCAGCAGCTCAGGGTCCGGGGGCACAGATACGCAGTATTTT. Translation gives CASSSGSGGTDTQYF.

V and J are TRBV5-1 and TRBJ1-2, with D uncertain. The CDR3 is made up of 14 amino acids. V was clipped by 0 bases and J by 2 bases, with 8 bases between them. CDR1 and CDR2 from the germline V gene are SGHRS and YFSETQ. For the CDR3, the DNA is TGCGCCAGCAGCTTGGTTGAGATGAACTATGGCTACACCTTC. Its protein is CASSLVEMNYGYTF.

This clone was counted a single time. This chain connects TRBV7-8 to TRBJ1-2, with D unclear. This CDR3 is 16 amino acids long. The V gene's germline CDR1 is SGHVS and CDR2 FQNEAQ. V shed 2 bases and J shed 4 bases, with 17 bases lying between them. Written as DNA, the CDR3 is TGTGCCAGCAGCTTACCCGGTGGCAGCAAGATCTATGGCTACACCTTC. It specifies CASSLPGGSKIYGYTF.

J is TRBJ2-3 and V is TRBV5-8; no reliable D call. Deletions cut 4 bases from V and 2 bases from J, with 8 bases between. The CDR3 sequence is 13 residues long. Per the germline V gene, CDR1 is SGHTS and CDR2 is YDEGEE. CDR3 sequence reads: CASSRLYTDTQYF. CDR3 DNA sequence: TGTGCCAGCAGCCGCCTCTACACAGATACGCAGTATTTT.

The rearrangement links TRBV28 to TRBJ1-1; no clear D. This CDR3 region has 11 residues. The ends were cut back, 10 bases at V and 0 bases at J, with 6 bases in the middle. From germline, CDR1 is MDHEN and CDR2 SYDVKM. The CDR3 here is CATLLNTEAFF. Here the CDR3 DNA reads TGTGCCACGCTCTTGAACACTGAAGCTTTCTTT.

The chain combines TRBV3-1 (or the pseudogene TRBV3-2) with TRBJ2-3; 9 bases map to TRBD2. Germline V gene lookup returns CDR1 LGHDT and CDR2 YNNKEL (reference sequence). The CDR3 has 17 residues. The V and J ends lost 4 bases and 7 bases, in that order; junction bases with no gene match: 15. CDR3 in amino acids: CASSRFVGAGGSNTQYF. CDR3 sequence (DNA): TGTGCCAGCAGCCGGTTTGTAGGTGCGGGAGGGAGTAATACGCAGTATTTT.

CDR3: CASSLQKGGWPEAFF. Here the CDR3 DNA reads TGCGCCAGCAGCTTGCAAAAGGGGGGGTGGCCTGAAGCTTTCTTT. The rearrangement joins TRBV5-1 to TRBJ1-1; the D gene is possibly TRBD1 (6 bases). With 1 base removed from V and 6 bases from J, the gap between germline ends came to 16 bases. CDR1 and CDR2 from the germline V gene are SGHRS and YFSETQ. This CDR3 has 15 residues.

In regard to this clone: Other nucleotide sequences from this sample produce the same CDR3. The V gene is TRBV28, the J gene TRBJ1-1; no clear D. The V gene lost 2 bases and the J gene lost 4 bases, with 8 bases spanning the gap. The CDR3 has 13 residues. Germline assignment: CDR1 MDHEN and CDR2 SYDVKM. The CDR3 nucleotides are TGTGCCAGCAGTTTAGGTGGTAGCACTGAAGCTTTCTTT. Its protein product is CASSLGGSTEAFF.

This clone was recorded only once. The chain combines TRBV19 with TRBJ1-2; 7 bases are shared with TRBD1. The CDR3 has 16 amino acids. The V and J ends lost 5 bases and 5 bases, in that order; junction bases with no gene match: 14. CDR1 LNHDA and CDR2 SQIVND come from the germline V gene (reference sequence). CDR3 sequence reads: CASSGRRGQGVYGYTF. The CDR3 bases are TGTGCCAGTAGTGGCCGTAGAGGCCAGGGGGTGTATGGCTACACCTTC.

The chain employs TRBV11-2 and TRBJ2-3; D perhaps matches TRBD1 (5 bases). The V end was cut by 4 bases, the J end by 5 bases, with 22 bases between. Looked up from germline, CDR1 is SGHAT and CDR2 is FQNNGV. The CDR3 has 17 amino acids. The CDR3: CASSSSPDREIRDTQYF. In DNA form, the CDR3 reads TGTGCCAGCAGCTCCTCTCCAGACAGAGAAATCAGAGATACGCAGTATTTT.

V gene TRBV27 combines with J gene TRBJ1-5; maybe TRBD1 (6 bases). V lost 5 bases and J lost 1, with 9 bases in between. The CDR3 runs to 14 residues. Germline CDR1 MNHEY, CDR2 SMNVEV (reference sequence). The CDR3: CASSHRDSNQPQHF. CDR3 DNA: TGTGCCAGCAGTCACAGGGACAGCAATCAGCCCCAGCATTTT.

This chain connects TRBV11-3 to TRBJ1-6, with a possible D match to TRBD1 (5 bases). V was pared by 2 bases and J by 7 bases, with 21 bases between. The length of the CDR3 is 18 residues. Looked up from germline, CDR1 is SGHNT and CDR2 is YENEEA. CDR3 nucleotide sequence: TGTGCCAGCAGCTTAAATCTCATTCGGGCAGGGCAGAATTCACCCCTCCACTTT. Protein product: CASSLNLIRAGQNSPLHF.

The J gene is TRBJ2-1, the V gene TRBV25-1; possibly TRBD2 for D (6 bases). Germline CDR1 reads MGHDK; CDR2 reads SYGVNS. The CDR3 is made up of 16 amino acids. V was pared by 2 bases and J by 2 bases, with 13 bases between. Here the CDR3 reads CASSEGPTSPYNEQFF. As DNA, the CDR3 is TGTGCCAGCAGTGAAGGGCCGACTAGTCCCTACAATGAGCAGTTCTTC.

This rearrangement joins TRBV3-1 (or the pseudogene TRBV3-2) to TRBJ2-1; 10 bases agree with TRBD2. This CDR3 is 15 amino acids long. Germline V gene lookup returns CDR1 LGHDT and CDR2 YNNKEL (reference sequence). The V segment lost 4 bases and the J segment 0 bases; nucleotides outside the gene matches: 0. The CDR3 protein is CASSPSGSSYNEQFF. For the CDR3, the DNA is TGTGCCAGCAGCCCTAGCGGGAGCTCCTACAATGAGCAGTTCTTC.

The rearrangement links TRBV2 to TRBJ2-2, with 7 positions matching TRBD1. Trimming took 7 bases from V and 0 from J; bases not matched to a gene: 5. CDR3 length: 15 residues. Germline CDR1 reads SNHLY; CDR2 reads FYNNEI. The CDR3 bases are TGTGCCAGCAAGTGGGGGACAGCGAACACCGGGGAGCTGTTTTTT. Residues: CASKWGTANTGELFF.

There are a few counts of this clone. This sequence joins TRBV11-3 and TRBJ2-7, with a tentative D call TRBD2 (5 bases). Per germline, CDR1 SGHNT and CDR2 YENEEA. This CDR3 has 20 residues. Trimming removed 4 bases at V and 2 bases at J, with 30 bases between. For the CDR3, the DNA is TGTGCCAGCAGCTCGATGACTAAGGGCTCTATGTCACCTTGGCCCTACGAGCAGTACTTC. Translated, it gives CASSSMTKGSMSPWPYEQYF.

The chain carries TRBV11-3 and TRBJ2-3, with TRBD2 matching over 8 bases. With 0 bases clipped from V and 6 bases from J, the junction kept 8 bases outside the gene matches. This CDR3 spans 16 amino acids. Per the germline V gene, CDR1 is SGHNT and CDR2 is YENEEA. CDR3 sequence: CASSLDYRGGLDTQYF. The CDR3 region has the DNA TGTGCCAGCAGCTTAGATTATCGGGGGGGCCTGGATACGCAGTATTTT. Supplemented by reference TRBV11-3 and TRBJ2-3, the full variable domain reads EAGVVQSPRYKIIEKKQPVAFWCNPISGHNTLYWYLQNLGQGPELLIRYENEEAVDDSQLPKDRFSAERLKGVDSTLKIQPAELGDSAVYLCASSLDYRGGLDTQYFGPGTRLTVL.

The chain recombines TRBV6-4 with TRBJ2-7, with TRBD2 identical over 7 bases. Germline V lookup: CDR1 MRHNA, CDR2 SNTAGT. The V segment lost 9 bases and the J segment 3 bases; nucleotides outside the gene matches: 11. The CDR3 covers 14 residues. The CDR3 region is CARDPRLAGYEQYF. In DNA, the CDR3 is TGTGCCAGAGATCCTCGACTAGCTGGCTACGAGCAGTACTTC.

This chain links TRBV15 with TRBJ1-2, with a possible D match to TRBD1 (5 bases). Trimming left V 1 base short and J 5 bases short, with 20 bases between. Germline CDR1 reads LNHNV; CDR2 reads YYDKDF (reference sequence). This CDR3 region has 17 residues. The CDR3 DNA sequence: TGTGCCACCAGCAGAGCACCCCGGCAGCCGGGGACTTATGGCTACACCTTC. Translation: CATSRAPRQPGTYGYTF.

As DNA, the CDR3 is TGTGCCAGTAGTTTTACCCCGGGACACATTGAAGCTTTCTTT. Amino acids: CASSFTPGHIEAFF. This chain connects TRBV19 to TRBJ1-1, with D possibly being TRBD1 (6 bases). The CDR3 sequence is 14 residues long. Germline lookup yields CDR1 LNHDA and CDR2 SQIVND (reference sequence). With 5 bases removed from V and 7 bases from J, the gap between germline ends came to 17 bases.